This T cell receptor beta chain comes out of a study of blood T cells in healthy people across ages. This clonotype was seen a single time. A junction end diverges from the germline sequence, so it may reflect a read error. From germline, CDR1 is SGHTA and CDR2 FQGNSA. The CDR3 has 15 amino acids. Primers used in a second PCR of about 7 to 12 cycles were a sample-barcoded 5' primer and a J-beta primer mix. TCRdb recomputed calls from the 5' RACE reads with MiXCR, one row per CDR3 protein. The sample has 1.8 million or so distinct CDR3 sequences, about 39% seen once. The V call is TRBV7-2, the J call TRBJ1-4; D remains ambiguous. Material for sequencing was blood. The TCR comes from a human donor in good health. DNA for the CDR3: TGTGCCAGCAGCTCTAGATTCGCAACTAATGAGAAACTGTTTTTT. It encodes CASSSRFATNEKLFF.